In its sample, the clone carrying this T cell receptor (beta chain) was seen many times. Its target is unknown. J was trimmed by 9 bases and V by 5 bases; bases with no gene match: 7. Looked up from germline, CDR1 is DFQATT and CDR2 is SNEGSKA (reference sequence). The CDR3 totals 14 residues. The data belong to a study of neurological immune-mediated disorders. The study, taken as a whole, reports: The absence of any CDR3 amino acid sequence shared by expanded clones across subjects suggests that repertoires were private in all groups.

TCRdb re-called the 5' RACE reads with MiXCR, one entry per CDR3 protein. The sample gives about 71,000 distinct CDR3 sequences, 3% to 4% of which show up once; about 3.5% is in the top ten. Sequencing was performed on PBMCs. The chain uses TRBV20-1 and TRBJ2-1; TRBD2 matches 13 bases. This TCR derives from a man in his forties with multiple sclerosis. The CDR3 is CSARLAGGSGEQFF. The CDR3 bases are TGCAGTGCTCGACTAGCGGGAGGATCCGGTGAGCAGTTCTTC.